The 10 T cell receptor beta chains presented below share a single source sample, sequenced in a study of response to subunit inactivated influenza vaccine. MiXCR, applied by TCRdb to the RT-PCR reads, yields one record per CDR3 protein. This sample carries 500,000 to 650,000 distinct CDR3 sequences, around 8% of them seen once, and the ten largest clones take 10% to 15%. Specimen: PBMCs from blood, collected roughly 24 months after vaccination. Source of these receptors: a man between 50 and 69 years old who received an inactivated influenza vaccine.

Many counts were recorded for this clonotype. This chain joins TRBV6-2 or TRBV6-3 and TRBJ2-3; a weak D match, TRBD2 (5 bases). The germline V and J ends were trimmed by 1 base and 6 bases, with 11 bases remaining between them. The CDR3 has 14 amino acids. Germline loops: CDR1 MNHEY, CDR2 SVGEGT. This CDR3 is CASSYFKAADTQYF. The CDR3 nucleotides are TGTGCCAGCAGTTACTTTAAAGCGGCGGATACGCAGTATTTT.

V gene TRBV29-1 combines with J gene TRBJ2-5; the D is unclear. Germline V gene lookup returns CDR1 SQVTM and CDR2 ANQGSEA. V dropped 5 bases and J dropped 5 bases, with 9 bases sitting between them. This CDR3 is built from 11 residues. This CDR3 reads CSVHSWETQYF. The CDR3 coding sequence is TGCAGCGTTCATTCATGGGAGACCCAGTACTTC.

This clonotype has only a few counts. V is TRBV6-5 and J is TRBJ2-1; 12 positions match TRBD2. V trimming: 0 bases; J trimming: 9 bases; junction bases outside the gene matches: 6. Germline V gene lookup returns CDR1 MNHEY and CDR2 SVGAGI. The CDR3 totals 16 residues. The CDR3 sequence is CASSYSTSGRQVEQFF. CDR3 DNA: TGTGCCAGCAGTTACTCCACTAGCGGGAGGCAGGTTGAGCAGTTCTTC.

This clonotype was counted ten times or more. J is TRBJ2-1 and V is TRBV5-1, with TRBD2 identical over 8 bases. Germline CDR1 reads SGHRS; CDR2 reads YFSETQ. The CDR3 sequence is 17 residues long. The V and J ends lost 2 bases and 8 bases, in that order; junction bases with no gene match: 15. CDR3 coding DNA: TGCGCCAGCAGCTTAGGGCTAGCGGGCCCAGAGGTCGATGAGCAGTTCTTC. Translating gives CASSLGLAGPEVDEQFF.

In its sample, this clonotype was seen a few times. The V and J genes are TRBV2 and TRBJ1-1; D ambiguous. The CDR3 is made up of 14 amino acids. Germline lookup yields CDR1 SNHLY and CDR2 FYNNEI. Trimming stripped 9 bases from V and 1 base from J, with 15 bases between. The CDR3 region is CASAVNIRNTEAFF. The CDR3 DNA reads TGTGCCAGTGCTGTTAACATAAGGAACACTGAAGCTTTCTTT.

This clonotype was seen many times. The genes are TRBV20-1 and TRBJ2-1; either TRBD1 or TRBD2 may fit D (6 bases each). Germline V gives CDR1 DFQATT, CDR2 SNEGSKA (reference sequence). V was pared by 1 base and J by 8 bases, with 21 bases between. This CDR3 is 16 amino acids long. The DNA for the CDR3 is TGCAGTGCTAGAGTCCCCCCCGGGGGCGCGAAGTATGAGCAGTTCTTC. It translates to CSARVPPGGAKYEQFF.

The chain couples TRBV7-2 to TRBJ2-7; no clear D gene. Germline V lookup: CDR1 SGHTA, CDR2 FQGNSA. This CDR3 is built from 14 residues. Trimming pared 5 bases from V and 13 bases from J, leaving 24 bases between. The CDR3, as DNA: TGTGCCAGCAGCCCCCCGACTCTACTACCCAGGTGTTACTTC. Its protein is CASSPPTLLPRCYF.

A few counts support this clonotype. The gene calls are TRBV4-1 and TRBJ1-4, with 7 bases matching TRBD1. The CDR3 totals 15 residues. CDR1 is MGHRA, CDR2 YSYEKL, per germline. V shed 4 bases, J shed 7 bases, and the junction held 9 bases outside the gene matches. This CDR3 is CASSPVSGTAEKLFF. The DNA of the CDR3 is TGCGCCAGCAGCCCCGTTTCCGGGACAGCTGAAAAACTGTTTTTT.

This clonotype has at least ten counts. V usage is TRBV15 and J usage is TRBJ1-1, with D possibly being TRBD1 (5 bases). This CDR3 is 16 amino acids long. Trimming pared 0 bases from V and 3 bases from J, leaving 14 bases between. Germline values: CDR1 LNHNV, CDR2 YYDKDF (reference sequence). This CDR3 is CATSRDQGPHYTEAFF. DNA for the CDR3: TGTGCCACCAGCAGAGATCAGGGACCCCACTACACTGAAGCTTTCTTT. Looking up the rest from reference TRBV15 and TRBJ1-1 gives the full variable domain: DAMVIQNPRYQVTQFGKPVTLSCSQTLNHNVMYWYQQKSSQAPKLLFHYYDKDFNNEADTPDNFQSRRPNTSFCFLDIRSPGLGDTAMYLCATSRDQGPHYTEAFFGQGTRLTVV.

This clonotype was recorded many times. The chain carries TRBV5-6 and TRBJ2-2; D is uncertain. The V end lost 0 bases, the J end lost 2 bases, and 5 bases lay between the germline ends. The CDR3 is 14 amino acids. Germline CDR1 and CDR2: SGHDT and YYEEEE. CDR3 sequence reads: CASSLDINTGELFF. The CDR3 DNA reads TGTGCCAGCAGCTTGGACATAAACACCGGGGAGCTGTTTTTT.